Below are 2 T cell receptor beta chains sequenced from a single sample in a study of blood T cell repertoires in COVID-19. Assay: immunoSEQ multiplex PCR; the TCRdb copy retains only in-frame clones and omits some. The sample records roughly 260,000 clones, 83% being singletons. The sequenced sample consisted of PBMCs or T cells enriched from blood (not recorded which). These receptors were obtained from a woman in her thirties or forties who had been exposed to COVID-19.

The CDR3 here is CASTLQGSHSTDTQYF. Here the CDR3 DNA reads TGTGCCAGCACCCTACAGGGCTCCCACTCCACAGATACGCAGTATTTT. J is TRBJ2-3 and V is TRBV28; D might be TRBD1 (6 bases). The germline V and J ends were trimmed by 7 bases and 2 bases, with 19 bases remaining between them. CDR3 size: 16 residues. Looked up from germline, CDR1 is MDHEN and CDR2 is SYDVKM.

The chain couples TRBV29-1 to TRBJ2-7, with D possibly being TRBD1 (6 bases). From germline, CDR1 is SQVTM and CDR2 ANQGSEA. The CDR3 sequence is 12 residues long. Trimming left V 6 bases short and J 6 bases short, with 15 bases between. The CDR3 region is CSVSTGPIEQYF. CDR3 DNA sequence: TGCAGCGTCTCGACAGGACCTATCGAGCAGTACTTC.